These 19 T cell receptor beta chains were all obtained from the same sample, sequenced in a study of identical twins. TCRdb re-called the 5' RACE reads through MiXCR, storing one row per CDR3 protein. The top ten hold 0.27% of the sample, which has approximately 1.8 million distinct CDR3 sequences, 25% to 35% seen once. The material sequenced was cord blood. The source of these receptors is a newborn girl in good health.

This clonotype was detected a few times. The rearrangement uses TRBV12-3 or TRBV12-4 and TRBJ1-2; D remains ambiguous. V shed 6 bases and J shed 2 bases, with 16 bases lying between them. This CDR3 region has 15 residues. CDR3 bases: TGTGCCAGCAGCAACGGTCTGGGCCCCAACTATGGCTACACCTTC. Translation gives CASSNGLGPNYGYTF.

Only one count was recorded for this clonotype. The rearrangement joins TRBV24-1 to TRBJ2-7, with 10 bases lining up with TRBD1. Judging by the DNA end, TRBJ2-5 fits better; the J call may be wrong. The CDR3 runs to 16 residues. The germline CDR1 and CDR2 sequences are KGHDR and SFDVKD. CDR3 DNA: TGTGCCACCAGTGATCCACGGGACAGGGGAAGTGAGACCCAGTACTTC. Protein product: CATSDPRDRGSETQYF.

This clonotype came up a few times. The CDR3 sequence is CSANPGLAYDTQYF. CDR3 DNA sequence: TGCAGTGCTAACCCGGGACTAGCTTACGATACGCAGTATTTT. The chain has TRBV20-1 and TRBJ2-3, with 9 nucleotides matching TRBD2. The CDR3 sequence is 14 residues long. V lost 4 bases and J lost 6; bases outside the gene matches: 8. Germline V CDR1 and CDR2: DFQATT, SNEGSKA (reference sequence).

The V gene is TRBV5-1, the J gene TRBJ2-1, with 9 bases aligning to TRBD2. The ends lost 6 bases at V and 7 bases at J; junction bases unmatched: 11. This CDR3 has 15 residues. The germline V gene encodes CDR1 SGHRS and CDR2 YFSETQ. CDR3 nucleotides: TGCGCCAGCACCGAGGAGCGGGAGGCTCTGAATGAGCAGTTCTTC. Translation gives CASTEEREALNEQFF.

The chain carries TRBV7-2 and TRBJ2-5; TRBD2 aligns across 12 bases. Germline V CDR1 and CDR2: SGHTA, FQGNSA. The V gene end was trimmed by 2 bases and the J gene end by 11 bases; junction bases not matched to a gene: 24. This CDR3 comprises 20 residues. In DNA form, the CDR3 reads TGTGCCAGCAGCTTATATGGGTGGGCTAGCGGGAGGGTATTGTACAATGAGCAGTACTTC. It is translated as CASSLYGWASGRVLYNEQYF. The full variable domain, in which reference TRBV7-2 and TRBJ2-5 provide the parts outside the CDR3, is GAGVSQSPSNKVTEKGKDVELRCDPISGHTALYWYRQSLGQGLEFLIYFQGNSAPDKSGLPSDRFSAERTGGSVSTLTIQRTQQEDSAVYLCASSLYGWASGRVLYNEQYFGPGTRLLVL.

This clonotype was detected a few times. V and J are TRBV7-2 and TRBJ2-1; 10 bases fit TRBD2. J was trimmed by 8 bases and V by 0 bases; bases with no gene match: 7. Germline values: CDR1 SGHTA, CDR2 FQGNSA. The CDR3 loop spans 16 amino acids. The CDR3 reads CASSLAASGRTDEQFF. CDR3 bases: TGTGCCAGCAGCTTAGCGGCTAGCGGGAGAACGGATGAGCAGTTCTTC.

V gene TRBV7-2 combines with J gene TRBJ1-2, with D possibly being TRBD1 (6 bases). Germline CDR1 SGHTA, CDR2 FQGNSA. V was clipped by 1 base and J by 2 bases, with 11 bases between them. The CDR3 consists of 15 residues. The CDR3 sequence is CASSLVTGPNYGYTF. Written as DNA, the CDR3 is TGTGCCAGCAGCTTAGTTACAGGGCCCAACTATGGCTACACCTTC.

The genes are TRBV20-1 and TRBJ2-2; D is ambiguous. Trimming removed 3 bases from V and 4 bases from J, with 6 bases in between. Germline loops: CDR1 DFQATT, CDR2 SNEGSKA (reference sequence). The CDR3 is made up of 12 amino acids. The CDR3 coding sequence is TGCAGTGCTAGCGGTATCACCGGGGAGCTGTTTTTT. Encoded protein: CSASGITGELFF.

This clonotype was observed a few times. This rearrangement joins TRBV11-2 to TRBJ2-1; the D is unclear. Between the trimmed V and J ends, which lost 5 bases and 2 bases, there was a span of 10 bases. In germline, CDR1 is SGHAT, CDR2 FQNNGV. The CDR3 totals 14 residues. DNA for the CDR3: TGTGCCAGCAGCAAAGATGGGGCCTACAATGAGCAGTTCTTC. Translated, it gives CASSKDGAYNEQFF.

CDR3 sequence: CAISEGRADTQYF. The CDR3 DNA follows: TGTGCCATCAGTGAAGGCCGGGCAGATACGCAGTATTTT. V usage is TRBV10-3 and J usage is TRBJ2-3; D not certain. Germline values: CDR1 ENHRY, CDR2 SYGVKD. The CDR3 is made up of 13 amino acids. V gave up 3 bases and J gave up 4 bases, with 8 bases separating them.

This clonotype has just a few counts. This chain joins TRBV20-1 and TRBJ2-7; D not resolved. This CDR3 is 12 amino acids long. With 8 bases removed from V and 2 bases from J, the gap between germline ends came to 13 bases. The germline CDR1 and CDR2 sequences are DFQATT and SNEGSKA (reference sequence). As DNA, the CDR3 is TGCAGTAGCTACGTCACAGCCTACGAGCAGTACTTC. The encoded protein is CSSYVTAYEQYF.

The chain combines TRBV3-1 with TRBJ2-7; possibly TRBD1 for D (6 bases). The germline CDR1 and CDR2 sequences are LGHDT and YNNKEL (reference sequence). The CDR3 covers 14 residues. With 4 bases removed from V and 0 bases from J, the gap between germline ends came to 10 bases. CDR3 sequence (DNA): TGTGCCAGCAGCCCACAGGGCCTCTCCTACGAGCAGTACTTC. Protein: CASSPQGLSYEQYF.

This clonotype came up a few times. This chain connects TRBV7-9 to TRBJ2-1; a weak D match, TRBD1 (5 bases). Germline V gene data show CDR1 as SEHNR and CDR2 as FQNEAQ (reference sequence). The CDR3 has 14 residues. The germline V and J ends were trimmed by 8 bases and 3 bases, with 14 bases remaining between them. CDR3: CASFLGVSYNEQFF. The CDR3 DNA sequence: TGTGCCAGCTTCTTAGGGGTTAGCTACAATGAGCAGTTCTTC.

Concerning this clonotype itself: Germline and junction disagree at one end, which may indicate a read error. This sequence joins TRBV5-6 and TRBJ2-5; a weak D match, TRBD2 (5 bases). This CDR3 spans 16 amino acids. Germline V lookup: CDR1 SGHDT, CDR2 YYEEEE. The CDR3, as DNA: TGTGCCAGTAGCTTGCCTCTTAGACTAAGACGGGAGACCCAGTACTTC. Translated, it gives CASSLPLRLRRETQYF.

This clonotype occurred a few times. The genes are TRBV27 and TRBJ2-1, with D possibly being TRBD2 (6 bases). V was shortened by 10 bases and J by 6 bases, with 16 bases between the two germline ends. Germline values: CDR1 MNHEY, CDR2 SMNVEV (reference sequence). The CDR3 contains 13 residues. CDR3 protein: CATCSGRINEQFF. The CDR3 DNA reads as TGTGCCACCTGTTCCGGGAGAATCAATGAGCAGTTCTTC.

This clonotype was observed a few times. The V gene is TRBV6-1, the J gene TRBJ1-2; D unresolved. Per germline, CDR1 MNHNS and CDR2 SASEGT. The V end was cut by 2 bases, the J end by 3 bases, with 4 bases between. The CDR3 is 12 amino acids. CDR3 sequence reads: CASSEQYYGYTF. The CDR3 region has the DNA TGTGCCAGCAGTGAACAGTACTATGGCTACACCTTC.

The table lists this clonotype with a few counts. The chain recombines TRBV6-5 with TRBJ2-7; D unresolved. Looked up from germline, CDR1 is MNHEY and CDR2 is SVGAGI. V lost 2 bases and J lost 3, with 8 bases in between. The CDR3 length is 13 residues. CDR3 in amino acids: CASSYEPSYEQYF. As DNA, the CDR3 is TGTGCCAGCAGTTACGAGCCGAGCTACGAGCAGTACTTC.

Note on this clonotype: This likely stems from a read error, as it lies one base from a far larger clone. The CDR3 does not end in the conserved phenylalanine or tryptophan, so this is likely a read error. This rearrangement joins TRBV5-1 to TRBJ2-5; D not resolved. The CDR3 length is 12 residues. V was trimmed by 4 bases and J by 0 bases, leaving 4 bases between them. The germline CDR1 and CDR2 sequences are SGHRS and YFSETQ. In DNA, the CDR3 is TGCGCCAGCAGCCGAGACCAAGAGACCCAGTACCTC. This gives the protein CASSRDQETQYL.

This sequence joins TRBV7-8 and TRBJ2-1, with 9 bases matching TRBD2. The germline V gene has CDR1 SGHVS and CDR2 FQNEAQ. CDR3 length equals 16 residues. The trim removed 4 bases at V and 7 bases at J, leaving 11 bases unmatched. The CDR3 reads CASSSLGTSRKNEQFF. The DNA of the CDR3 is TGTGCCAGCAGCTCCCTGGGGACTAGCCGAAAAAATGAGCAGTTCTTC.